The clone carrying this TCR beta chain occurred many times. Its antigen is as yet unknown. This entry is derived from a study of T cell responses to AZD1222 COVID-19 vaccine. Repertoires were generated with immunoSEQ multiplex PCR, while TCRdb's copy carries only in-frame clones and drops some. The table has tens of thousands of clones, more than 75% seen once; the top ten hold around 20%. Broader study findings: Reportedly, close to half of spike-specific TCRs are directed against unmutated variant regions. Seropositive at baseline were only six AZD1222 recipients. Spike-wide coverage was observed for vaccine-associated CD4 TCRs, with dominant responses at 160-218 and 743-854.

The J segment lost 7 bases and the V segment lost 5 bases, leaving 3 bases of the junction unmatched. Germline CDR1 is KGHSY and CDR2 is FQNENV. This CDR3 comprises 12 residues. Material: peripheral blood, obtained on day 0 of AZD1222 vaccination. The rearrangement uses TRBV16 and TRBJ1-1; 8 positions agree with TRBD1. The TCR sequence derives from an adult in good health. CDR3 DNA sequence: TGTGCCAGCAGCTACAGGGGGTTTGAAGCTTTCTTT. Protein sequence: CASSYRGFEAFF.